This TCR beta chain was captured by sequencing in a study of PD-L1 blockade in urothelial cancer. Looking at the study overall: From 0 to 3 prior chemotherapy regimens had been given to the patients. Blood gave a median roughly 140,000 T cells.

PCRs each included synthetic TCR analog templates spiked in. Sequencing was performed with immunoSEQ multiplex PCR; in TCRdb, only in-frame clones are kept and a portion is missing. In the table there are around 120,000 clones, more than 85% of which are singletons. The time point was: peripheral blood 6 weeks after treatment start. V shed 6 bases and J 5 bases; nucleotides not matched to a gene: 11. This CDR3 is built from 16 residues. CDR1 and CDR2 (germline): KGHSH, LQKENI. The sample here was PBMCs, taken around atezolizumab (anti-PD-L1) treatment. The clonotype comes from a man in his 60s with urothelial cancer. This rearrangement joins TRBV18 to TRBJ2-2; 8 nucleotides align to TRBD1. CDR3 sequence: CASSSTGTGGTGELFF. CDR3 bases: TGTGCCAGCTCGTCGACCGGGACAGGTGGAACCGGGGAGCTGTTTTTT.